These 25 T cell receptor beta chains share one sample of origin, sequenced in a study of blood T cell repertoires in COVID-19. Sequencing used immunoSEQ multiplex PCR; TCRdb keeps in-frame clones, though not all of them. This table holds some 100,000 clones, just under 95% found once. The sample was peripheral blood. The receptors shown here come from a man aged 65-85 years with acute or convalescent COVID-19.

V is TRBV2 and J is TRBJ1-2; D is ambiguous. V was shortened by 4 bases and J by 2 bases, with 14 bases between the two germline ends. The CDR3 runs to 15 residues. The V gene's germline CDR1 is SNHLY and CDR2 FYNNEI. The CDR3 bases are TGTGCCAGCAGTGGGGCGGGCGGAATGAACTATGGCTACACCTTC. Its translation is CASSGAGGMNYGYTF.

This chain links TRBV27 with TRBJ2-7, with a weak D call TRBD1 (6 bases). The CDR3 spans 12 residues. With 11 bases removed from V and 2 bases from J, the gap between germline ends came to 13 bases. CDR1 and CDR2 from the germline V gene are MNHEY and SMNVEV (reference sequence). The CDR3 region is CAVTGPTYEQYF. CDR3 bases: TGTGCCGTGACAGGTCCCACCTACGAGCAGTACTTC.

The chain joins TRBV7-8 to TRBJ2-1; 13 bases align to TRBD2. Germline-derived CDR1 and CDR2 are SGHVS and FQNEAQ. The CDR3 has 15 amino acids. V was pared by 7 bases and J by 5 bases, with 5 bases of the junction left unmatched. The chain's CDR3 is CASTPGLAGDNEQFF. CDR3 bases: TGTGCCAGCACCCCCGGACTAGCGGGAGACAATGAGCAGTTCTTC.

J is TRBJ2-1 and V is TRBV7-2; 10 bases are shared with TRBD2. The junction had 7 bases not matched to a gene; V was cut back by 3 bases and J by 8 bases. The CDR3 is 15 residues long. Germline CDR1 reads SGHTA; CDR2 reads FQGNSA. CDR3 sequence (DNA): TGTGCCAGCAGCTTTCAGAGCGGGAGGGTCGATGAGCAGTTCTTC. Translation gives CASSFQSGRVDEQFF.

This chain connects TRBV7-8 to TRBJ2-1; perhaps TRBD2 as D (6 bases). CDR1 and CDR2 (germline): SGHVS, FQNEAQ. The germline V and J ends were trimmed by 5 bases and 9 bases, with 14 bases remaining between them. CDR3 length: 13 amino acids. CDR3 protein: CASSPARGGEQFF. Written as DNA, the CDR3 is TGTGCCAGCAGCCCAGCCCGGGGAGGTGAGCAGTTCTTC.

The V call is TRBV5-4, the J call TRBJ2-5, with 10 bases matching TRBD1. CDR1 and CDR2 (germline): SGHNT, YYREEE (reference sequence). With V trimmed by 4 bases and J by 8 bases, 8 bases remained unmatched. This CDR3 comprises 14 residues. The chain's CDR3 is CASSTTGGVRTQYF. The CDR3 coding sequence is TGTGCCAGCAGCACGACAGGGGGCGTCCGCACCCAGTACTTC.

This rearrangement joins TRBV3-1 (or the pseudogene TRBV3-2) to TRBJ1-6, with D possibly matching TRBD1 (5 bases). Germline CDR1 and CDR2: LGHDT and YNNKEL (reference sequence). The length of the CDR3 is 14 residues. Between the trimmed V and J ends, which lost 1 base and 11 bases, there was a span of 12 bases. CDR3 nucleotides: TGTGCCAGCAGCCAAGGGACACAGGCACCACCCCTCCACTTT. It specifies CASSQGTQAPPLHF.

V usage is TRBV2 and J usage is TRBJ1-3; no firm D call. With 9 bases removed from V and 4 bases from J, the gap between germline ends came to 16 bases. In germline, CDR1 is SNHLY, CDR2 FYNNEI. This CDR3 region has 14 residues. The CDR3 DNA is TGTGCCAGAGCATTACCTGTGGGCGGAAACACCATATATTTT. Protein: CARALPVGGNTIYF.

The CDR3 loop reads CASRRELGAKNIQYF. CDR3 sequence (DNA): TGTGCCAGCAGACGCGAACTAGGTGCCAAAAACATTCAGTACTTC. The rearrangement links TRBV2 to TRBJ2-4; possible D gene TRBD2, 5 bases. The CDR3 runs 15 residues. The V end lost 6 bases, the J end lost 1 base, and 13 bases lay between the germline ends. The germline V gene has CDR1 SNHLY and CDR2 FYNNEI.

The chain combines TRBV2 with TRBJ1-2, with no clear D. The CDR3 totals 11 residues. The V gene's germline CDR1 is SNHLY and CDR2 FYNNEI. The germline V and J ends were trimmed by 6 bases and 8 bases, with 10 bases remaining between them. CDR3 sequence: CASSFSKGYTF. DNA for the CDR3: TGTGCCAGCAGCTTTAGTAAGGGCTACACCTTC. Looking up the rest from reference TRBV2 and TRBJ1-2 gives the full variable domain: EPEVTQTPSHQVTQMGQEVILRCVPISNHLYFYWYRQILGQKVEFLVSFYNNEISEKSEIFDDQFSVERPDGSNFTLKIRSTKLEDSAMYFCASSFSKGYTFGSGTRLTVV.

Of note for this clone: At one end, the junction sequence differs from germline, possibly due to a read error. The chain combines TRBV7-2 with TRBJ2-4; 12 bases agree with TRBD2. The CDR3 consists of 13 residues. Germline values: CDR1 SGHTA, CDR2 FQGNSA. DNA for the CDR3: TGTGCCAGCAGCCTAGCGGGAGGGAACATTCAGTACTTC. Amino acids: CASSLAGGNIQYF.

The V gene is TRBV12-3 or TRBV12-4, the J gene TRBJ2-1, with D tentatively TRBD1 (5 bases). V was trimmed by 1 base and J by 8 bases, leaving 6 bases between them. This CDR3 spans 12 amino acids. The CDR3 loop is CASSLVGHEQFF. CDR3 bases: TGTGCCAGCAGTTTAGTGGGGCATGAGCAGTTCTTC.

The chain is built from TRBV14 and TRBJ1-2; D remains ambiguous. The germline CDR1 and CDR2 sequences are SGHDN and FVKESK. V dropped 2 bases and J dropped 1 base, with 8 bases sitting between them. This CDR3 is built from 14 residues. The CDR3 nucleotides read TGTGCCAGCAGCCAACAGAGACTTAACTATGGCTACACCTTC. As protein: CASSQQRLNYGYTF. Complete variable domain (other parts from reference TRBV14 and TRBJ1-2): EAGVTQFPSHSVIEKGQTVTLRCDPISGHDNLYWYRRVMGKEIKFLLHFVKESKQDESGMPNNRFLAERTGGTYSTLKVQPAELEDSGVYFCASSQQRLNYGYTFGSGTRLTVV.

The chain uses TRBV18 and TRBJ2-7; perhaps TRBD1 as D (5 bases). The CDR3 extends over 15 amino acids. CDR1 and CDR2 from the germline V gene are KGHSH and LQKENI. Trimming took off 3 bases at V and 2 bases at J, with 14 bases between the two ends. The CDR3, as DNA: TGTGCCAGCTCACCTGAGGACATTCTAGCCTACGAGCAGTACTTC. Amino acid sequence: CASSPEDILAYEQYF.

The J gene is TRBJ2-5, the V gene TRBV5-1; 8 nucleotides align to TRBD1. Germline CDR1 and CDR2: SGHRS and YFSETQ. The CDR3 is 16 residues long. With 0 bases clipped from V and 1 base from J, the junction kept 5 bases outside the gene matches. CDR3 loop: CASSLARDRLQETQYF. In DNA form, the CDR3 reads TGCGCCAGCAGCTTGGCCCGGGACAGGCTCCAAGAGACCCAGTACTTC.

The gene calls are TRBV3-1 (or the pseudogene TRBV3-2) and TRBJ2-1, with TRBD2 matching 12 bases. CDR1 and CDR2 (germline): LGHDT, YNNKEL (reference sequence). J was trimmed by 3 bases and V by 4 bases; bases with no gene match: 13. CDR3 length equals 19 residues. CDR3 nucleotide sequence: TGTGCCAGCAGCCCAACCCTCGGACTAGCGGGGATTCTCTACAATGAGCAGTTCTTC. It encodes CASSPTLGLAGILYNEQFF.

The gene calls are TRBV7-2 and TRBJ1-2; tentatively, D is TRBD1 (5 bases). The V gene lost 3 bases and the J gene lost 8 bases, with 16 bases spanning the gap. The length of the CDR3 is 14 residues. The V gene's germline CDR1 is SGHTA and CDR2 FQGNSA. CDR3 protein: CASSFLRQGGGYTF. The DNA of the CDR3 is TGTGCCAGCAGCTTCCTGAGGCAGGGAGGAGGCTACACCTTC.

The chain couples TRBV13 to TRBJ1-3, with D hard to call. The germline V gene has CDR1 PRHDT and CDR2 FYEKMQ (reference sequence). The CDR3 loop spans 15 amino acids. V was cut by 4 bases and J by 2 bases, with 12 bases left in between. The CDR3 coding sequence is TGTGCCAGCAGCTACGAGGGTGACACTGGAAACACCATATATTTT. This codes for CASSYEGDTGNTIYF.

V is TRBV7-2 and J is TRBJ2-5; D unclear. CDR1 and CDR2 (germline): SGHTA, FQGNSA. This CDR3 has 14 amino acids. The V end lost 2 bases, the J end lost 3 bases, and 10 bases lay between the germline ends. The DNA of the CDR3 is TGTGCCAGCAGCTTAATTGGTTCTAAAGAGACCCAGTACTTC. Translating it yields CASSLIGSKETQYF.

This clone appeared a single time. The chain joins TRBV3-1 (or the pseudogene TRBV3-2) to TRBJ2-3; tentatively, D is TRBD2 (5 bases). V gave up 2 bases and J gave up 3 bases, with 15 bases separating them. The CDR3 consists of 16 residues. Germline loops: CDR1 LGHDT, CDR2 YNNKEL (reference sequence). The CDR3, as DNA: TGTGCCAGCAGCCAATGTCAGGCGGGTCGGACAGATACGCAGTATTTT. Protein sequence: CASSQCQAGRTDTQYF.

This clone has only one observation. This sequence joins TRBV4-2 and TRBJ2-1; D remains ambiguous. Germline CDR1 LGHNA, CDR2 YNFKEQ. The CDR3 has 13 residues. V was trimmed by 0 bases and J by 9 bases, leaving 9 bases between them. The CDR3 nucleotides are TGTGCCAGCAGCCAAGAGAGGAGCAGTGAGCAGTTCTTC. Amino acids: CASSQERSSEQFF.

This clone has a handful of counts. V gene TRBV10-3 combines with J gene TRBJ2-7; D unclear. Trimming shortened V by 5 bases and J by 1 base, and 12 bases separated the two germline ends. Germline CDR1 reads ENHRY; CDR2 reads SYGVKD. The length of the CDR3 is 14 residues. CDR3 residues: CAISQTSYSYEQYF. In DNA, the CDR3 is TGTGCCATCAGTCAGACATCCTATTCCTACGAGCAGTACTTC.

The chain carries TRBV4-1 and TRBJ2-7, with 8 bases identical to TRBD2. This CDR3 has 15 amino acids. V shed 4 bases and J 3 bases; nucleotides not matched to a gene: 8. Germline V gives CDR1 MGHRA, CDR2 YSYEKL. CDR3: CASSLGALADYEQYF. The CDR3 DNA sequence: TGCGCCAGCAGCCTAGGGGCACTAGCGGACTACGAGCAGTACTTC.

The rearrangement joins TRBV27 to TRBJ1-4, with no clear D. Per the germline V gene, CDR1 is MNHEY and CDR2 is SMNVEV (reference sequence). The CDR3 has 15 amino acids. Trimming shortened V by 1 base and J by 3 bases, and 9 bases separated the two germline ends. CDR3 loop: CASSLYRESNEKLFF. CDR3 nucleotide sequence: TGTGCCAGCAGTTTATACCGGGAATCTAATGAAAAACTGTTTTTT.

CDR3 region: CASSQLQANGPQHF. CDR3 DNA: TGTGCCAGCAGCCAACTACAGGCCAACGGGCCCCAGCATTTT. This chain joins TRBV3-1 (or the pseudogene TRBV3-2) and TRBJ1-5, with D possibly being TRBD1 (5 bases). The V end lost 2 bases, the J end lost 9 bases, and 14 bases lay between the germline ends. This CDR3 region has 14 residues. Germline assignment: CDR1 LGHDT and CDR2 YNNKEL (reference sequence).